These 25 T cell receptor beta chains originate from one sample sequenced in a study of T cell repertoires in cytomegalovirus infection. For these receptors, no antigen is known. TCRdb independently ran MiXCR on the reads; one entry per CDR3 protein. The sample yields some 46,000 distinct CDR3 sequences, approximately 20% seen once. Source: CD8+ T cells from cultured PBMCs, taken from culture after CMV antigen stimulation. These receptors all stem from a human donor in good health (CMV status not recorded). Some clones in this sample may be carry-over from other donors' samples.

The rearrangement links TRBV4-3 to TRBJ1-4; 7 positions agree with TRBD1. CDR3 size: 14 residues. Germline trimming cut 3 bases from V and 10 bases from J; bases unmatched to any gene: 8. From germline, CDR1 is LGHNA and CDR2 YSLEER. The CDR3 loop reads CASSQSGTVRKLFF. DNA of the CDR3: TGCGCCAGCAGCCAGTCCGGGACAGTAAGAAAACTGTTTTTT.

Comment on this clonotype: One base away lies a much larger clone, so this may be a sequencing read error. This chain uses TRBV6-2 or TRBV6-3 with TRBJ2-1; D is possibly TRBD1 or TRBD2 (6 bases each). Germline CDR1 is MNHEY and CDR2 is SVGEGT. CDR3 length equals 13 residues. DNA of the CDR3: TGTGCCAGCAGTGGGGGGCCGTACAATAAGCAGTTCTTC. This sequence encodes CASSGGPYNKQFF.

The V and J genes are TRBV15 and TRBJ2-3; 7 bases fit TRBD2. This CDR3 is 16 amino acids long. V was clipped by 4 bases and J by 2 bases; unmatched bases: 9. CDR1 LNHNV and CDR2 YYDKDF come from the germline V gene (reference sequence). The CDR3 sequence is CATSTPQGGFTDTQYF. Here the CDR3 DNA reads TGTGCCACCAGCACCCCCCAGGGAGGGTTCACAGATACGCAGTATTTT.

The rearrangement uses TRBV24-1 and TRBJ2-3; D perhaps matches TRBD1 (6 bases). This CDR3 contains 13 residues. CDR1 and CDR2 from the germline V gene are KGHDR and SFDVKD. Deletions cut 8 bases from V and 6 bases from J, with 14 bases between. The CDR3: CATNSADSDTQYF. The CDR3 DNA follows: TGTGCCACCAACAGCGCGGACAGCGATACGCAGTATTTT.

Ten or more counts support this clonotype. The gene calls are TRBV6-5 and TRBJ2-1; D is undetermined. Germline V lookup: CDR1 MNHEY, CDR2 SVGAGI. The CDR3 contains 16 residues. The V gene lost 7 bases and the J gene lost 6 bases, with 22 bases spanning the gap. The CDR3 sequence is CASTTEDPQPLNEQFF. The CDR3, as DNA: TGTGCCAGCACCACCGAAGACCCCCAACCGCTCAATGAGCAGTTCTTC.

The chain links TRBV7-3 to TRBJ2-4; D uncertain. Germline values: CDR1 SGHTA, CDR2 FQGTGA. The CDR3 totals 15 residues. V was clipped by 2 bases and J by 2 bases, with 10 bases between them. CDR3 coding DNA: TGTGCCAGCAGCTTACTGGTGGGAACCAAAAACATTCAGTACTTC. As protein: CASSLLVGTKNIQYF. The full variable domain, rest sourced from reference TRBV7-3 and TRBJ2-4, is GAGVSQTPSNKVTEKGKYVELRCDPISGHTALYWYRQSLGQGPEFLIYFQGTGAADDSGLPNDRFFAVRPEGSVSTLKIQRTERGDSAVYLCASSLLVGTKNIQYFGAGTRLSVL.

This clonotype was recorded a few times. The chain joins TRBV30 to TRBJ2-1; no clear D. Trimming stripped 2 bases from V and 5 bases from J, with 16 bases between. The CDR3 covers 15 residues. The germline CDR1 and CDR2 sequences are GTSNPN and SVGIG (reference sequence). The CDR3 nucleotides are TGTGCCTGGAGTCTCGACTCAAACCCACACAATGAGCAGTTCTTC. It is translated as CAWSLDSNPHNEQFF. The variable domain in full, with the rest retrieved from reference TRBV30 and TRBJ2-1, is SQTIHQWPATLVQPVGSPLSLECTVEGTSNPNLYWYRQAAGRGLQLLFYSVGIGQISSEVPQNLSASRPQDRQFILSSKKLLLSDSGFYLCAWSLDSNPHNEQFFGPGTRLTVL.

CDR3 protein: CASSRSHLDSTDTQYF. Written as DNA, the CDR3 is TGCGCCAGCAGCCGCAGTCACCTAGACTCCACAGATACGCAGTATTTT. The rearrangement links TRBV4-3 to TRBJ2-3; D is unclear. Per germline, CDR1 LGHNA and CDR2 YSLEER. CDR3 length: 16 amino acids. The V end lost 4 bases, the J end lost 2 bases, and 16 bases lay between the germline ends.

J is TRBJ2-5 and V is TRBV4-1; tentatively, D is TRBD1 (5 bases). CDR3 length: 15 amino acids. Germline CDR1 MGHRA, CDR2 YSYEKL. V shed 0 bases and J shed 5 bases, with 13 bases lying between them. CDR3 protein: CASSQDQGSGETQYF. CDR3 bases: TGCGCCAGCAGCCAAGACCAGGGAAGTGGGGAGACCCAGTACTTC.

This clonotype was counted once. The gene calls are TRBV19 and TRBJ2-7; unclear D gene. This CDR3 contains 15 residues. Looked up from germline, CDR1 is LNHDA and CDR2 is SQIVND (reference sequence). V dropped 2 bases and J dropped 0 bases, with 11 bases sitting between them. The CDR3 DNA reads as TGTGCCAGTAGTATAAGTGAGGCCAACTCCTACGAGCAGTACTTC. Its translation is CASSISEANSYEQYF.

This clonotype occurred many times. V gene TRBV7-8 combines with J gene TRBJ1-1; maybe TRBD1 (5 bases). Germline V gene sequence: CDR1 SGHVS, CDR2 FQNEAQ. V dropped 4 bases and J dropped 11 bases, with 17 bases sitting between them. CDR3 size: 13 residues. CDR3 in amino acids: CASSSEGEVFAFF. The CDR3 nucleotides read TGTGCCAGCAGCTCAGAAGGGGAGGTTTTCGCTTTCTTT. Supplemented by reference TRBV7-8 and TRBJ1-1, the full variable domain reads GAGVSQSPRYKVAKRGQDVALRCDPISGHVSLFWYQQALGQGPEFLTYFQNEAQLDKSGLPSDRFFAERPEGSVSTLKIQRTQQEDSAVYLCASSSEGEVFAFFGQGTRLTVV.

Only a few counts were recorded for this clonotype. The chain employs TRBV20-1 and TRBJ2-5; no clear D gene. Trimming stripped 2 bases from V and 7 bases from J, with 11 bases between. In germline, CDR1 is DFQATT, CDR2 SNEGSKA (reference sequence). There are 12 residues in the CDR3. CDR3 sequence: CSARSRVLTQYF. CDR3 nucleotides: TGCAGTGCTAGAAGTCGGGTTCTGACCCAGTACTTC.

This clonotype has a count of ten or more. The CDR3 DNA reads TGTGCCAGCGCTTTCGGGAGCAATCAGCCCCAGCATTTT. Amino acids: CASAFGSNQPQHF. The chain carries TRBV18 and TRBJ1-5; no clear D gene. The CDR3 sequence is 13 residues long. V dropped 8 bases and J dropped 1 base, with 9 bases sitting between them. Germline CDR1 is KGHSH and CDR2 is LQKENI.

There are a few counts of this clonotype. CDR3 bases: TGCAGTGCTAGACCCCTCACCGGGACATGGACGGAAGGCTACACCTTC. Its translation is CSARPLTGTWTEGYTF. This sequence joins TRBV20-1 and TRBJ1-2; TRBD1 is a possible D gene (6 bases). Trimming cost V 2 bases and J 8 bases, with 24 bases left between them. CDR3 length equals 16 residues. CDR1 is DFQATT and CDR2 is SNEGSKA in the germline V gene (reference sequence).

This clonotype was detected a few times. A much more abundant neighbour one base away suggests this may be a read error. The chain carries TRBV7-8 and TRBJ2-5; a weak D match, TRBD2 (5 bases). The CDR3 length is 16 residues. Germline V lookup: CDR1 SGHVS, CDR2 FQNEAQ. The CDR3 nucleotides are TGTGTCAGCAGCTCGTCACCACAATCGGGATGGGAGACCCAGTACTTC. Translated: CVSSSSPQSGWETQYF.

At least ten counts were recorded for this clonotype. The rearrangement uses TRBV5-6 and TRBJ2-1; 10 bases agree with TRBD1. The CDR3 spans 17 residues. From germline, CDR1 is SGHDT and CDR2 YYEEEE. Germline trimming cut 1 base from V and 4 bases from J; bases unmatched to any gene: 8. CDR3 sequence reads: CASSLSTGTGAYNEQFF. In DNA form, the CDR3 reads TGTGCCAGCAGCTTGTCCACCGGGACAGGGGCATACAATGAGCAGTTCTTC.

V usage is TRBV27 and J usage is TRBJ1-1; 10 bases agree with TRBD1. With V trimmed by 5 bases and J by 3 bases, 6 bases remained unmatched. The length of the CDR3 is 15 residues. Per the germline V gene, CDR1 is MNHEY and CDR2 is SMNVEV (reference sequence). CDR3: CASSRQGAGDTEAFF. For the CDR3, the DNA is TGTGCCAGCAGTAGACAGGGGGCCGGCGACACTGAAGCTTTCTTT.

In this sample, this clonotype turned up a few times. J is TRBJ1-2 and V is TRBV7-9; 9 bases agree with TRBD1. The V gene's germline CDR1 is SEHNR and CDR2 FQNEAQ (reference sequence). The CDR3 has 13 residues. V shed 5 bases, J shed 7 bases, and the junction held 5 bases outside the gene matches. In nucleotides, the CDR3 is TGTGCCAGCAGCCCCGGGACAGGGTCTGGCTACACCTTC. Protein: CASSPGTGSGYTF.

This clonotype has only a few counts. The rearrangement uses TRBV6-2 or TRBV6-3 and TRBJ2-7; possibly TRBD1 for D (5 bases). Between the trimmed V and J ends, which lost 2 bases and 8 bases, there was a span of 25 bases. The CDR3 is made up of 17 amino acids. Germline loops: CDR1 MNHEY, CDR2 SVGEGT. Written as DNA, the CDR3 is TGTGCCAGCAGTTACGTTGTTGGACGTAACTCTCTGGACAAGCAGTACTTC. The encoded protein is CASSYVVGRNSLDKQYF.

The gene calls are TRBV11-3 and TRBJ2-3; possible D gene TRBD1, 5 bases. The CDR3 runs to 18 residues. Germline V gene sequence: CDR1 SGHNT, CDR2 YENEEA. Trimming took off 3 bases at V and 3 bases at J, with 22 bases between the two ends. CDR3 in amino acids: CASSFHDQDMLATDTQYF. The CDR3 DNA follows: TGTGCCAGCAGCTTCCACGATCAGGACATGTTAGCAACAGATACGCAGTATTTT.

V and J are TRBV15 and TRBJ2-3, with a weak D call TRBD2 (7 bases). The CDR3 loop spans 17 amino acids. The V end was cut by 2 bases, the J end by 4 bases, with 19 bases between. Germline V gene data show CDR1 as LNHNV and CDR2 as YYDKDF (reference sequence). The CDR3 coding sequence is TGTGCCACCAGCAGATTCCCGGGGGGCCTCGAGGCAGATACGCAGTATTTT. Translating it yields CATSRFPGGLEADTQYF.

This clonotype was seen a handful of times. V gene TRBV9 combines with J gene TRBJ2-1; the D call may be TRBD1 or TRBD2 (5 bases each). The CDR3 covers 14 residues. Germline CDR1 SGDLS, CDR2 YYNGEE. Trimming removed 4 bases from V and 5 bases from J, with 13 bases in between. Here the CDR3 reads CASSSSRDHNEQFF. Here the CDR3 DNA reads TGTGCCAGCAGCTCAAGCCGGGACCACAATGAGCAGTTCTTC.

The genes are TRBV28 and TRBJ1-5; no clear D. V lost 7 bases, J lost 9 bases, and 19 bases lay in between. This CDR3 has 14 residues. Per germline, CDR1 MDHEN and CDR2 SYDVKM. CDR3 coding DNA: TGTGCCAGCATCGAGGCCCCCGGGTGGTCGCCCCAGCATTTT. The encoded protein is CASIEAPGWSPQHF.

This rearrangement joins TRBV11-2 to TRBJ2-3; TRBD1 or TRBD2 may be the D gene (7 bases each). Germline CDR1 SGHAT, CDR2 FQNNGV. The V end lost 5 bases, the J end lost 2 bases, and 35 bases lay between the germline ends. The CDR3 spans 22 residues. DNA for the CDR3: TGTGCCAGCAGCGGTGGGGGGGGAGAGGGGGCAGGGGGGGCCCCCCTCACAGATACGCAGTATTTT. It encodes CASSGGGGEGAGGAPLTDTQYF.

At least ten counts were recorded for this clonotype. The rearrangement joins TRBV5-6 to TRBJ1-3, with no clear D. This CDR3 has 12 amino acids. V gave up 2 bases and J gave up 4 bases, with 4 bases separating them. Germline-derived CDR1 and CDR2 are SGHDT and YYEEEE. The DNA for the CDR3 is TGTGCCAGCAGCTTTCCAGGAAACACCATATATTTT. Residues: CASSFPGNTIYF.